These T cell receptor beta chains were read from a single sample in a study of CD8 T cells in ankylosing spondylitis. TCRdb reprocessed the 5' RACE reads via MiXCR and lists one record per CDR3 protein. Here the sample spans about 90,000 distinct CDR3 sequences, approximately 30% being singletons. The specimen sequenced was blood, either unsorted or a sorted T cell fraction (not recorded which). These receptors were collected from a male donor with ankylosing spondylitis or in good health (not recorded which). The conserved cysteine and the conserved F or W are not part of the CDR3 here. Size values are once, few and many counts, or a class for expanded clones, and some rows have none.

V: TRBV3-1; size: NA; CDR3: ASSQNPRSNQPQH
V: TRBV5-1; size: NA; CDR3: ASSPGLAGLNEQF
V: TRBV29-1; size: few; CDR3: SVAGQGSNEQF
V: TRBV29-1; size: few; CDR3: SVGQGPNTEAF
V: TRBV5-6; size: few; CDR3: ASSLRTTSTDTQY
V: TRBV11-3; size: NA; CDR3: ASSFGTRYNEQF
V: TRBV10-3; size: NA; CDR3: AIEERIRTGELF
V: TRBV15; size: NA; CDR3: ATSRDSNTGTGTETQY
V: TRBV7-3; size: few; CDR3: ASSLRWLPDTQY
V: TRBV11-2; size: NA; CDR3: ASSPRGFTGELF
V: TRBV10-3; size: few; CDR3: AISVDRKNTEAF
V: TRBV20-1; size: few; CDR3: SARDSRAGTRGYNEQF
V: TRBV20-1; size: few; CDR3: SARALAGGPRNEQF
V: TRBV3-1; size: NA; CDR3: ASTQESFGYNEQF
V: TRBV5-4; size: once; CDR3: ASSFGRFDLGETQY
V: TRBV5-1; size: few; CDR3: ASSHNRQGEVTEAF
V: TRBV5-1; size: few; CDR3: ASSRVTSGQYEQY
V: TRBV18; size: few; CDR3: ASSPRGGTDTQY
V: TRBV5-5; size: few; CDR3: ASSFYPTWERGYT
V: TRBV6-1; size: few; CDR3: ASGAREDRAGYT
V: TRBV7-8; size: NA; CDR3: ASSLAGLLGDANQPQH
V: TRBV7-6; size: many; CDR3: ASSWREGAGYT
V: TRBV12-3/TRBV12-4; size: NA; CDR3: ASSLRAQAGAF
V: TRBV19; size: NA; CDR3: ASSIDWMNEAF